A selection of T cell receptor beta chains follows, all from one sample in a study of cytomegalovirus exposure and HLA in healthy donors. The assay was immunoSEQ multiplex PCR, and TCRdb's table has in-frame clones only and misses some. Of approximately 150,000 clones in the sample, approximately 81% were seen once. The sequenced sample was PBMCs. The receptors were gathered from a boy aged 2 to 9 in good health and CMV-seronegative. CDR3s include the opening cysteine and the closing phenylalanine or tryptophan. The D gene is left open where the match is weak. Size is omitted from some rows. Given values are once, few, many or a class for expanded clones.

DNA,CDR3,size,J,D,V
TGCGCCAGCAGCCAAGATGTAGTGTCAGATAAGAGGGACGAGCAGTACTTC,CASSQDVVSDKRDEQYF,.,TRBJ2-7,.,TRBV4-3
TGTGCCAGCAGGCCCGGGACTAGCCCTTACAATGAGCAGTTCTTC,CASRPGTSPYNEQFF,once,TRBJ2-1,TRBD2,TRBV11-2
TGTGCCAGCAGCTTTGACCGGGGAAGCACAGATACGCAGTATTTT,CASSFDRGSTDTQYF,.,TRBJ2-3,.,TRBV5-4
TGTGCCAGTAGTATAGGTAAGAACACTGAAGCTTTCTTT,CASSIGKNTEAFF,.,TRBJ1-1,.,TRBV19
TGTGCCAGCAGTCAGGGGGGTGAGCAGTTCTTC,CASSQGGEQFF,.,TRBJ2-1,.,TRBV27
TGCGCCAGCAGCCAAGTCTTTACAGGTGGGGATGAGCAGTTCTTC,CASSQVFTGGDEQFF,.,TRBJ2-1,.,TRBV4-1
TGTGCCAGCAGCTTAGCGCAGGAGACCCAGTACTTC,CASSLAQETQYF,few,TRBJ2-5,.,TRBV11-1
TGTGCCAGCAATTTATTTGAGCGGGAGGGCTACGAGCAGTACTTC,CASNLFEREGYEQYF,.,TRBJ2-7,TRBD2,TRBV27
TGTGCCAGCAGCGTAGAACGGGAGTTCTTCACCGGGGAGCTGTTTTTT,CASSVEREFFTGELFF,.,TRBJ2-2,.,TRBV9
TGTGCCAGCAGCGTCAGAAAGACAGGGAACCAAGAGACCCAGTACTTC,CASSVRKTGNQETQYF,.,TRBJ2-5,TRBD1,TRBV27
TGCAGCGTTCTGACAGGGGACGGCTACACCTTC,CSVLTGDGYTF,.,TRBJ1-2,TRBD1,TRBV29-1
TGTGCCACCGCCCTAGGGACAACTTACGAGCAGTACTTC,CATALGTTYEQYF,.,TRBJ2-7,.,TRBV6-5
TGTGCCGTCGACAGGAGCACAGATACGCAGTATTTT,CAVDRSTDTQYF,.,TRBJ2-3,.,TRBV7-9
TGTGCCAGCAGTGACGGGGGGCTCGAGCAGTACTTC,CASSDGGLEQYF,.,TRBJ2-7,.,TRBV6-1
TGCGCCAGCGGCGGGCAAACTAGCGGGGGGACCTACGAGCAGTACTTC,CASGGQTSGGTYEQYF,.,TRBJ2-7,TRBD2,TRBV5-1
TGCGCCAGCAGCTTCACTAGCGGGAGGGCCCCAGATACGCAGTATTTT,CASSFTSGRAPDTQYF,.,TRBJ2-3,TRBD2,TRBV5-1
TGTGCCAGCATCAGGCAGGGCTGGGGCTACACCTTC,CASIRQGWGYTF,once,TRBJ1-2,.,TRBV2
TGTGCCAGCAGCTTAGGGACTAGCGGGAGTCAGAGGTACTTC,CASSLGTSGSQRYF,.,TRBJ2-5,TRBD2,TRBV7-2
TGTGCCAGCAGTGACCTCCCCCGGGACAGGGCCGGGGAGCTGTTTTTT,CASSDLPRDRAGELFF,.,TRBJ2-2,TRBD1,TRBV25-1
TGTGCCAGCAGCTCGGAACGAATCTCCGTAGCCGGCGGGGAAAAACTGTTTTTT,CASSSERISVAGGEKLFF,.,TRBJ1-4,.,TRBV5-8
TGCGCCAGTACTATACCACCAGGCTCTCCGGGGGGGCCTGAGGAGACCCAGTACTTC,CASTIPPGSPGGPEETQYF,once,TRBJ2-5,TRBD2,TRBV5-1